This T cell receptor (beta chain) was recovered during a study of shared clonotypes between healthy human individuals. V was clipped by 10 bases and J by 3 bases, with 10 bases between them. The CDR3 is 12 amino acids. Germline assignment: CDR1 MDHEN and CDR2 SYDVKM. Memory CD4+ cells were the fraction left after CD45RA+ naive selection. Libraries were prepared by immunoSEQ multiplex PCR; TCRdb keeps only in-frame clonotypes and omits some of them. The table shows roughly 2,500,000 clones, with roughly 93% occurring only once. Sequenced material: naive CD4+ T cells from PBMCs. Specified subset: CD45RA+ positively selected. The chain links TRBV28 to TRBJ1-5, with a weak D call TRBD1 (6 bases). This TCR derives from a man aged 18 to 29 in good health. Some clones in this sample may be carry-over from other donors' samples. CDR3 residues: CANGQPNQPQHF. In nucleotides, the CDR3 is TGTGCCAATGGACAGCCCAATCAGCCCCAGCATTTT.